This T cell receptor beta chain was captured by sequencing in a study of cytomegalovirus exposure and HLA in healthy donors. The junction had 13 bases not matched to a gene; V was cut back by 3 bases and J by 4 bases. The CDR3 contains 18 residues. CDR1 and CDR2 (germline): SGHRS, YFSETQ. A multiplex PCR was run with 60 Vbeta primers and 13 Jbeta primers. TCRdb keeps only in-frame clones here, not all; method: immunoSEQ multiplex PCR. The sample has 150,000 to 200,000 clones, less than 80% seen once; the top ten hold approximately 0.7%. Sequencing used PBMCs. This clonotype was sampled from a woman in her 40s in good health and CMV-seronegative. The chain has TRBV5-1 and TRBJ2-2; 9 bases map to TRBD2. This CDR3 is CASSSTYSGRGGTGELFF. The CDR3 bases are TGCGCCAGCAGCTCAACCTATAGCGGGAGAGGAGGCACCGGGGAGCTGTTTTTT.